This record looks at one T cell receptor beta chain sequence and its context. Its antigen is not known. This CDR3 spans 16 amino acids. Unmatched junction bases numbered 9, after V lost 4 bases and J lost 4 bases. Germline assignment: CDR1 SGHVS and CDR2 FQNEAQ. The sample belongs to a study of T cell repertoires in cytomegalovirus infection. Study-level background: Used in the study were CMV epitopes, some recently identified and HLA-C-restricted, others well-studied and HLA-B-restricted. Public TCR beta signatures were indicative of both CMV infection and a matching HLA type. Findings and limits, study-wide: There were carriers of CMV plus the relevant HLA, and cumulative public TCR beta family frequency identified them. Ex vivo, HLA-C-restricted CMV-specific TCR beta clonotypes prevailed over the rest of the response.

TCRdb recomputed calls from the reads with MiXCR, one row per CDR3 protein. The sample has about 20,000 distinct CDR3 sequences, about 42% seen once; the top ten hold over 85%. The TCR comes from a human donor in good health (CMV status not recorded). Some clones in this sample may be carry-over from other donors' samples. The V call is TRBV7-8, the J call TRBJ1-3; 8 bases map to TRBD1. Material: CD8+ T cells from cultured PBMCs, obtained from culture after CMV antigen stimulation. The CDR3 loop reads CASSSPRTGSGNTIYF. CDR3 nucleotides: TGTGCCAGCAGCTCTCCGCGGACAGGGTCCGGAAACACCATATATTTT.